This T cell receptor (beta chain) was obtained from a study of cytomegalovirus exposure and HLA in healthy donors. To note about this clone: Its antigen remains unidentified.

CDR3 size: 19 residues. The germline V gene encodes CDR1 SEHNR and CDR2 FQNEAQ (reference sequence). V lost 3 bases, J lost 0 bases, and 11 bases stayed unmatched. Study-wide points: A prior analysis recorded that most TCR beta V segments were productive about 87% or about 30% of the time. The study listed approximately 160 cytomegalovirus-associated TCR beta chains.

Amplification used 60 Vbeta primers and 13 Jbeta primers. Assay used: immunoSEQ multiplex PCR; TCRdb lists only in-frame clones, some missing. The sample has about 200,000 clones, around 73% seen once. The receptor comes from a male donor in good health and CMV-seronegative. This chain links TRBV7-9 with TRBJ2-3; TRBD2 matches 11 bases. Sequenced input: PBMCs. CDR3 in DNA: TGTGCCAGCAGCTTTAAGACTAGCGGGATGCGGGGAAGCACAGATACGCAGTATTTT. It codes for CASSFKTSGMRGSTDTQYF.